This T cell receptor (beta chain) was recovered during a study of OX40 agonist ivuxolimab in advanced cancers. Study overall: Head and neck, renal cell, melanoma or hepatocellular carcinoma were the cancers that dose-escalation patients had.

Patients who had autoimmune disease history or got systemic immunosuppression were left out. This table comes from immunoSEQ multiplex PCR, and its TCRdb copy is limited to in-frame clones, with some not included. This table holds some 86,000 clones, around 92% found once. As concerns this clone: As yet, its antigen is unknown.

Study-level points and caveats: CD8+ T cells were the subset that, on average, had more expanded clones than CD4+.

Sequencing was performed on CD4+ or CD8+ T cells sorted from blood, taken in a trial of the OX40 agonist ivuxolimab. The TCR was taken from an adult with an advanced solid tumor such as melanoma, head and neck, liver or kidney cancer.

CDR3 nucleotide sequence: TGTGCCAGCAGCTTAGTGACAAACACTGAAGCTTTCTTT. This sequence encodes CASSLVTNTEAFF. The V gene is TRBV7-9, the J gene TRBJ1-1; D gene ambiguous. Trimming removed 1 base from V and 2 bases from J, with 5 bases in between. Germline V lookup: CDR1 SEHNR, CDR2 FQNEAQ (reference sequence). The CDR3 has 13 amino acids.